These 23 T cell receptor beta chains were sequenced from one sample in a study of CD8+ T cells in alopecia areata. Treatment defined: oral pan-JAK inhibitor, 5-10 mg twice daily. Extraction of RNA preceded its reverse transcription into cDNA, which served as the sequencing template. Produced via immunoSEQ multiplex PCR; TCRdb's table is partial and in-frame only. The top ten clones hold approximately 3.3% of a sample with 190,000 or so clones, more than 55% of them seen once. Here the sequenced sample was CD4+ T cells sorted from blood, taken at week 4, from a patient treated with tofacitinib. Receptor source: a human donor with alopecia areata.

In this sample, this clone turned up a few times. The genes are TRBV14 and TRBJ2-5; 9 nucleotides agree with TRBD2. Germline V gene data show CDR1 as SGHDN and CDR2 as FVKESK. J lost 5 bases, V lost 1 base, and 14 bases had no gene match. This CDR3 is built from 18 residues. As DNA, the CDR3 is TGTGCCAGCAGCCAAGTAAGCCTAGCGGGGACAATTTCGGAGACCCAGTACTTC. Protein sequence: CASSQVSLAGTISETQYF.

This clone was detected only once. This rearrangement joins TRBV30 to TRBJ1-4, with 7 nucleotides matching TRBD1. This CDR3 is built from 16 residues. Germline CDR1 GTSNPN, CDR2 SVGIG (reference sequence). V lost 1 base and J lost 3; bases outside the gene matches: 8. CDR3 amino acids: CAWSDKKDRPNEKLFF. CDR3 in DNA: TGTGCCTGGAGTGACAAGAAGGACAGGCCTAATGAAAAACTGTTTTTT.

This clone was observed once. V usage is TRBV29-1 and J usage is TRBJ2-1, with 8 bases fitting TRBD2. Trimming at V came to 7 bases and at J to 9 bases, leaving 17 bases not matched to a gene. The CDR3 is 15 residues long. Looked up from germline, CDR1 is SQVTM and CDR2 is ANQGSEA. The CDR3 loop reads CSAAGGSGEGGEQFF. CDR3 nucleotides: TGCAGCGCCGCGGGAGGTTCGGGGGAAGGTGGTGAGCAGTTCTTC.

This clone was seen a single time. This chain uses TRBV5-1 with TRBJ1-1; D not resolved. Germline assignment: CDR1 SGHRS and CDR2 YFSETQ. This CDR3 spans 16 amino acids. The V and J ends lost 4 bases and 2 bases respectively, with 18 bases between them. CDR3 loop: CASSDPSGRQNTEAFF. In DNA form, the CDR3 reads TGCGCCAGCAGCGATCCCTCGGGGAGGCAAAACACTGAAGCTTTCTTT.

The V call is TRBV30, the J call TRBJ1-2, with TRBD1 identical over 8 bases. Germline V gives CDR1 GTSNPN, CDR2 SVGIG (reference sequence). V was pared by 4 bases and J by 8 bases, with 9 bases of the junction left unmatched. The CDR3 has 13 amino acids. CDR3: CAWTTGAFEGYTF. The CDR3, as DNA: TGTGCCTGGACGACAGGGGCGTTTGAGGGCTACACCTTC. Variable domain in full (rest from reference TRBV30 and TRBJ1-2): SQTIHQWPATLVQPVGSPLSLECTVEGTSNPNLYWYRQAAGRGLQLLFYSVGIGQISSEVPQNLSASRPQDRQFILSSKKLLLSDSGFYLCAWTTGAFEGYTFGSGTRLTVV.

V gene TRBV7-6 combines with J gene TRBJ2-1; 10 nucleotides align to TRBD1. In germline, CDR1 is SGHVS, CDR2 FNYEAQ. Trimming took 5 bases from V and 9 from J; bases not matched to a gene: 4. The CDR3 contains 13 residues. In DNA form, the CDR3 reads TGTGCCAGCAGCCTGGGACAGGGGACTGAGCAGTTCTTC. It is translated as CASSLGQGTEQFF.

A few counts support this clone. CDR3 protein: CASSLGGEKLFF. The CDR3 DNA follows: TGTGCCAGCAGCCTAGGGGGCGAAAAACTGTTTTTT. This chain connects TRBV7-9 to TRBJ1-4; 7 nucleotides align to TRBD1. The CDR3 runs to 12 residues. Germline CDR1 is SEHNR and CDR2 is FQNEAQ (reference sequence). The V segment lost 5 bases and the J segment 8 bases; nucleotides outside the gene matches: 2.

In the case of this clone: This sample includes further DNA sequences coding for the same CDR3. The J gene is TRBJ1-5, the V gene TRBV30; 7 nucleotides agree with TRBD1. V lost 2 bases, J lost 2 bases, and 3 bases stayed unmatched. The germline CDR1 and CDR2 sequences are GTSNPN and SVGIG (reference sequence). This CDR3 spans 14 amino acids. The CDR3 DNA sequence: TGTGCCTGGAGTAGGGACAGAGGCAATCAGCCCCAGCATTTT. Protein: CAWSRDRGNQPQHF. The whole variable domain, filled in from reference TRBV30 and TRBJ1-5, reads SQTIHQWPATLVQPVGSPLSLECTVEGTSNPNLYWYRQAAGRGLQLLFYSVGIGQISSEVPQNLSASRPQDRQFILSSKKLLLSDSGFYLCAWSRDRGNQPQHFGDGTRLSIL.

The chain combines TRBV5-1 with TRBJ2-3, with D tentatively TRBD2 (6 bases). Germline values: CDR1 SGHRS, CDR2 YFSETQ. V was clipped by 2 bases and J by 4 bases, with 11 bases between them. The CDR3 is 14 amino acids. In DNA, the CDR3 is TGCGCCAGCAGCTTATGGGACTCTTCAGATACGCAGTATTTT. It encodes CASSLWDSSDTQYF.

V usage is TRBV5-1 and J usage is TRBJ2-5, with 7 positions matching TRBD2. Germline-derived CDR1 and CDR2 are SGHRS and YFSETQ. The CDR3 loop spans 13 amino acids. With V trimmed by 4 bases and J by 5 bases, 5 bases remained unmatched. The CDR3 region has the DNA TGCGCCAGCAGCCCCCCCGGGGGGGAGACCCAGTACTTC. This gives the protein CASSPPGGETQYF.

This chain joins TRBV30 and TRBJ2-7; 11 bases map to TRBD1. Germline assignment: CDR1 GTSNPN and CDR2 SVGIG (reference sequence). The CDR3 covers 14 residues. After removal of 5 bases from V and 4 bases from J, the junction contained 7 bases not matched to a gene. The CDR3 sequence: CAWRTGGGDYEQYF. The CDR3 region has the DNA TGTGCCTGGCGGACAGGGGGCGGGGATTACGAGCAGTACTTC.

Only a few counts were recorded for this clone. V gene TRBV18 combines with J gene TRBJ2-5; D gene ambiguous. The CDR3 spans 17 residues. V lost 3 bases to trimming and J lost 4 bases, with 21 bases between them. Looked up from germline, CDR1 is KGHSH and CDR2 is LQKENI. The CDR3 bases are TGTGCCAGCTCACCTAATATGAACGCGGTGCGGACAGAGACCCAGTACTTC. Residues: CASSPNMNAVRTETQYF.

This clone was observed a handful of times. The chain links TRBV18 to TRBJ2-1, with D possibly being TRBD2 (5 bases). Looked up from germline, CDR1 is KGHSH and CDR2 is LQKENI. V was cut by 6 bases and J by 4 bases, with 13 bases left in between. This CDR3 has 14 amino acids. The CDR3: CASSNPPGYNEQFF. CDR3 DNA sequence: TGTGCCAGCTCGAACCCCCCGGGGTACAATGAGCAGTTCTTC.

The chain carries TRBV5-1 and TRBJ2-7; no reliable D call. Germline CDR1 SGHRS, CDR2 YFSETQ. This CDR3 has 13 amino acids. Trimming removed 3 bases at V and 2 bases at J, with 9 bases between. The CDR3 protein is CASSSSLAYEQYF. In DNA, the CDR3 is TGCGCCAGCAGCTCCTCCTTGGCCTACGAGCAGTACTTC.

The V call is TRBV30, the J call TRBJ2-5, with a weak D call TRBD2 (7 bases). V lost 5 bases and J lost 7, with 14 bases in between. Looked up from germline, CDR1 is GTSNPN and CDR2 is SVGIG (reference sequence). The CDR3 runs 12 residues. CDR3 coding DNA: TGTGCCTGGGTTAGGGGGGGAGGGACCCAGTACTTC. As protein: CAWVRGGGTQYF.

The chain employs TRBV27 and TRBJ1-5; D perhaps matches TRBD1 (5 bases). This CDR3 contains 17 residues. The germline CDR1 and CDR2 sequences are MNHEY and SMNVEV (reference sequence). The V end was cut by 2 bases, the J end by 1 base, with 15 bases between. The CDR3 loop is CASSLAGRASSNQPQHF. The DNA for the CDR3 is TGTGCCAGCAGTTTAGCGGGCAGGGCTTCGAGCAATCAGCCCCAGCATTTT.

The V and J genes are TRBV9 and TRBJ1-6; D is uncertain. V was clipped by 0 bases and J by 6 bases, with 10 bases between them. Germline CDR1 is SGDLS and CDR2 is YYNGEE. There are 15 residues in the CDR3. CDR3 bases: TGTGCCAGCAGCGTAGAAGGAAGCCTTAATTCACCCCTCCACTTT. Protein product: CASSVEGSLNSPLHF.

The genes are TRBV6-5 and TRBJ2-5, with D unclear. Trimming removed 10 bases from V and 0 bases from J, with 18 bases in between. In germline, CDR1 is MNHEY, CDR2 SVGAGI. CDR3 length: 15 amino acids. As DNA, the CDR3 is TGTGCCACTCTTAAAGCTTGGCAGGACCAAGAGACCCAGTACTTC. Encoded protein: CATLKAWQDQETQYF.

The chain has TRBV12-5 and TRBJ1-1; no firm D call. The V end was cut by 1 base, the J end by 10 bases, with 10 bases between. The CDR3 consists of 12 residues. Germline V gene data show CDR1 as LGHNT and CDR2 as FRNRAP. CDR3 residues: CASGLGDSIAFF. CDR3 coding DNA: TGTGCTAGTGGTTTGGGCGACTCAATAGCTTTCTTT.

The chain recombines TRBV29-1 with TRBJ1-1; D is unclear. The CDR3 spans 10 residues. Between the trimmed V and J ends, which lost 4 bases and 8 bases, there was a span of 8 bases. The V gene's germline CDR1 is SQVTM and CDR2 ANQGSEA. The CDR3 protein is CSVVGEEAFF. The CDR3 bases are TGCAGCGTTGTCGGGGAAGAAGCTTTCTTT.

V and J are TRBV14 and TRBJ2-1; 9 bases map to TRBD1. Per the germline V gene, CDR1 is SGHDN and CDR2 is FVKESK. V gave up 7 bases and J gave up 4 bases; unmatched junction bases: 2. CDR3 length: 13 amino acids. This chain's CDR3 is CASMDRGYNEQFF. CDR3 bases: TGTGCCAGCATGGACAGGGGTTACAATGAGCAGTTCTTC.

This chain connects TRBV30 to TRBJ1-1, with D hard to call. The CDR3 runs to 13 residues. V was clipped by 4 bases and J by 3 bases, with 12 bases between them. Germline CDR1 is GTSNPN and CDR2 is SVGIG (reference sequence). Here the CDR3 reads CAWTLLVDTEAFF. The CDR3 nucleotides are TGTGCCTGGACTCTCTTGGTGGACACTGAAGCTTTCTTT.

This clone came up a few times. This rearrangement joins TRBV2 to TRBJ2-7, with a possible D match to TRBD2 (6 bases). CDR3 length equals 12 residues. Germline V gene data show CDR1 as SNHLY and CDR2 as FYNNEI. V was trimmed by 8 bases and J by 6 bases, leaving 14 bases between them. The CDR3 spells CASGTLVPEQYF. The CDR3 nucleotides read TGTGCCAGCGGGACTTTAGTACCCGAGCAGTACTTC.